This entry describes one TCR beta chain. This entry belongs to a study of Ad26.COV2.S vaccination and SARS-CoV-2 variants. Turning to the study itself: Ad26.COV2.S given intramuscularly, once or twice 56 days apart.

Treatment described: about 20 received Ad26.COV2.S at low or high dose, single or two shots; about five received placebo; per-sample allocation not given. Samples analyzed were those drawn on day 63 after the first vaccine or placebo injection. Trimming stripped 1 base from V and 6 bases from J, with 12 bases between. The CDR3 length is 14 residues. Germline values: CDR1 SGHNT, CDR2 YENEEA. The method was immunoSEQ multiplex PCR; TCRdb's version includes in-frame clones alone and lacks a portion of them. The sample lists about 280,000 clones; 87% were seen once. The TCR sequence derives from a person between 18 and 59 years old who received the Ad26.COV2.S COVID-19 vaccine or a placebo. Sample: peripheral blood, taken in a trial of Ad26.COV2.S vaccine versus placebo. The chain combines TRBV11-3 with TRBJ1-2; no definite D call. This chain's CDR3 is CASSLAAGYDGYTF. The DNA of the CDR3 is TGTGCCAGCAGCTTAGCGGCCGGGTACGATGGCTACACCTTC.